These 24 T cell receptor beta chains came from one sample sequenced in a study of blood T cell repertoires in COVID-19. Assay used: immunoSEQ multiplex PCR; TCRdb lists only in-frame clones, some missing. The table has a few hundred thousand clones, 65% to 90% seen once; the top ten hold less than 4.5%. Sequencing was carried out using PBMCs or T cells enriched from blood (not recorded which). The receptors shown here come from a man aged 30 to 39 who had recovered from COVID-19.

CDR3: CASSLLTGGGQETQYF. Written as DNA, the CDR3 is TGTGCCAGCAGCTTGCTCACGGGGGGAGGACAAGAGACCCAGTACTTC. This chain connects TRBV5-6 to TRBJ2-5; the match to TRBD2 covers 7 bases. The trim removed 1 base at V and 2 bases at J, leaving 8 bases unmatched. CDR1 and CDR2 from the germline V gene are SGHDT and YYEEEE. The CDR3 sequence is 16 residues long.

A word on this clone: At one end the junction does not follow the germline gene, possibly because of a read error. The rearrangement uses TRBV12-3 or TRBV12-4 and TRBJ1-2; D unclear. This CDR3 spans 13 amino acids. The CDR3 sequence is CASSFIHGSESSF. The CDR3 DNA reads TGTGCCAGCAGTTTTATACACGGGAGTGAATCGTCCTTC.

The chain joins TRBV6-9 to TRBJ2-1; 8 bases are shared with TRBD2. The CDR3 contains 13 residues. V lost 7 bases to trimming and J lost 8 bases; unmatched junction nucleotides: 7. Per germline, CDR1 MNHGY and CDR2 SVAAGI. The CDR3 region is CASTKREYYEQFF. For the CDR3, the DNA is TGTGCCAGCACTAAGCGGGAGTATTATGAGCAGTTCTTC.

This clone was detected many times. CDR3 protein: CASSQDSRAYEQYF. CDR3 in DNA: TGCGCCAGCAGCCAAGATTCTCGAGCCTACGAGCAGTACTTC. The chain couples TRBV4-1 to TRBJ2-7; no clear D gene. This CDR3 spans 14 amino acids. With 0 bases removed from V and 2 bases from J, the gap between germline ends came to 8 bases. Germline V lookup: CDR1 MGHRA, CDR2 YSYEKL.

The V call is TRBV6-5, the J call TRBJ1-5, with a tentative D call TRBD1 (6 bases). Germline CDR1 is MNHEY and CDR2 is SVGAGI. V gave up 1 base and J gave up 4 bases, with 11 bases separating them. There are 15 residues in the CDR3. The CDR3 DNA sequence: TGTGCCAGCAGTTACTGGCCCAGGGGTAATCAGCCCCAGCATTTT. Its translation: CASSYWPRGNQPQHF.

V and J are TRBV4-1 and TRBJ1-1; D remains unclear. Deletions cut 4 bases from V and 3 bases from J, with 15 bases between. Germline CDR1 MGHRA, CDR2 YSYEKL. The CDR3 spans 15 residues. Here the CDR3 DNA reads TGCGCCAGCAGCCTTACGTCAACAGTCTACACTGAAGCTTTCTTT. Its translation is CASSLTSTVYTEAFF.

This chain links TRBV2 with TRBJ2-2, with 9 bases identical to TRBD1. V was pared by 5 bases and J by 6 bases, with 7 bases of the junction left unmatched. This CDR3 has 15 residues. Germline V gives CDR1 SNHLY, CDR2 FYNNEI. The CDR3 reads CASSSGTGSSGELFF. Written as DNA, the CDR3 is TGTGCCAGCAGTTCCGGGACAGGGTCTTCCGGGGAGCTGTTTTTT.

The chain joins TRBV5-6 to TRBJ1-3; possibly TRBD1 for D (6 bases). Germline V gene data show CDR1 as SGHDT and CDR2 as YYEEEE. Trimming removed 5 bases at V and 0 bases at J, with 9 bases between. The length of the CDR3 is 14 residues. For the CDR3, the DNA is TGTGCCAGCAGACTGACAGGCTCTGGAAACACCATATATTTT. This gives the protein CASRLTGSGNTIYF.

CDR3 nucleotides: TGTGCCAGCAGTCGTTCCAGGGGCCTGAGCACAGATACGCAGTATTTT. Translating gives CASSRSRGLSTDTQYF. The rearrangement links TRBV14 to TRBJ2-3, with D possibly TRBD1 on 6 matching bases. Germline CDR1 and CDR2: SGHDN and FVKESK. V dropped 6 bases and J dropped 0 bases, with 16 bases sitting between them. The CDR3 loop spans 16 amino acids.

The chain has TRBV21-1 and TRBJ2-7; the table's D call of TRBD1 was not tested on the DNA. TRBV21-1 is described as a pseudogene. The CDR3 covers 16 residues. This CDR3 reads CASRDTDPGPLTEQYF. CDR3 nucleotide sequence: TGTGCCAGCAGGGACACAGACCCTGGCCCCCTTACGGAGCAGTACTTC.

Only one count was recorded for this clone. V is TRBV11-2 and J is TRBJ2-7; no definite D call. The V end lost 3 bases, the J end lost 6 bases, and 12 bases lay between the germline ends. Germline V CDR1 and CDR2: SGHAT, FQNNGV. This CDR3 has 13 residues. CDR3 in amino acids: CASSLEIMGEQYF. Written as DNA, the CDR3 is TGTGCCAGCAGCTTGGAGATAATGGGCGAGCAGTACTTC.

The chain joins TRBV15 to TRBJ2-1; no firm D call. Germline values: CDR1 LNHNV, CDR2 YYDKDF (reference sequence). The CDR3 spans 15 residues. V lost 0 bases and J 3 bases, leaving 9 bases between the germline ends. CDR3 in amino acids: CATSRDGPRYNEQFF. The CDR3 DNA sequence: TGTGCCACCAGCAGAGATGGGCCCCGCTACAATGAGCAGTTCTTC.

V is TRBV6-5 and J is TRBJ1-4; TRBD1 matches at 10 bases. The trim removed 6 bases at V and 6 bases at J, leaving 4 bases unmatched. The CDR3 covers 14 residues. Germline CDR1 and CDR2: MNHEY and SVGAGI. CDR3 bases: TGTGCCAGCAGCCGGACAGGGGGTGATGAAAAACTGTTTTTT. As protein: CASSRTGGDEKLFF.

The J gene is TRBJ2-2, the V gene TRBV19; 8 nucleotides align to TRBD2. The CDR3 spans 15 residues. The V segment lost 3 bases and the J segment 5 bases; nucleotides outside the gene matches: 5. Germline V gene lookup returns CDR1 LNHDA and CDR2 SQIVND (reference sequence). The CDR3 here is CASSINSGETGELFF. CDR3 bases: TGTGCCAGTAGTATTAATAGCGGGGAGACCGGGGAGCTGTTTTTT.

This chain joins TRBV6-5 and TRBJ1-1; D unclear. Germline loops: CDR1 MNHEY, CDR2 SVGAGI. This CDR3 has 11 residues. V shed 9 bases and J shed 4 bases, with 9 bases lying between them. The CDR3 nucleotides read TGTGCCAGTAAGGGAGGCACTGAAGCTTTCTTT. Encoded protein: CASKGGTEAFF.

The chain has TRBV6-5 and TRBJ2-1; 9 nucleotides match TRBD2. The CDR3 totals 14 residues. The V gene's germline CDR1 is MNHEY and CDR2 SVGAGI. J gave up 7 bases and V 5 bases, and 6 bases lay outside the gene matches. For the CDR3, the DNA is TGTGCCAGCAGTCTAGCGGGAATCTGGAATGAGCAGTTCTTC. It yields the protein CASSLAGIWNEQFF.

This chain uses TRBV2 with TRBJ1-2, with TRBD1 as a possible D gene (6 bases). V shed 1 base and J shed 7 bases, with 10 bases lying between them. Germline-derived CDR1 and CDR2 are SNHLY and FYNNEI. The CDR3 has 13 residues. This chain's CDR3 is CASSEGRGGGYTF. The CDR3 coding sequence is TGTGCCAGCAGTGAAGGCAGGGGCGGTGGCTACACCTTC.

In DNA, the CDR3 is TGCGCCAGCAGCCCTCAGACAGAAACGCCTGATCAGCCCCAGCATTTT. It specifies CASSPQTETPDQPQHF. This sequence joins TRBV4-1 and TRBJ1-5; weak D call: TRBD1 (5 bases). The V end lost 4 bases, the J end lost 5 bases, and 18 bases lay between the germline ends. This CDR3 is 16 amino acids long. Per the germline V gene, CDR1 is MGHRA and CDR2 is YSYEKL.

This chain uses TRBV11-2 with TRBJ2-3; 9 bases fit TRBD1. The length of the CDR3 is 16 residues. V lost 0 bases and J lost 6; bases outside the gene matches: 7. CDR1 and CDR2 (germline): SGHAT, FQNNGV. This chain's CDR3 is CASSLDRDRAWDTQYF. CDR3 DNA: TGTGCCAGCAGCTTAGATAGGGACAGGGCGTGGGATACGCAGTATTTT. Full variable domain (rest looked up from reference TRBV11-2 and TRBJ2-3): EAGVAQSPRYKIIEKRQSVAFWCNPISGHATLYWYQQILGQGPKLLIQFQNNGVVDDSQLPKDRFSAERLKGVDSTLKIQPAKLEDSAVYLCASSLDRDRAWDTQYFGPGTRLTVL.

V gene TRBV18 combines with J gene TRBJ1-5; D remains ambiguous. Germline V gene lookup returns CDR1 KGHSH and CDR2 LQKENI. Trimming cost V 3 bases and J 0 bases, with 6 bases left between them. The CDR3 has 14 amino acids. The CDR3 here is CASSPTDSNQPQHF. The DNA of the CDR3 is TGTGCCAGCTCACCGACTGATAGCAATCAGCCCCAGCATTTT.

The gene calls are TRBV4-2 and TRBJ2-7; D might be TRBD1 (8 bases). V was cut by 10 bases and J by 5 bases, with 18 bases left in between. The CDR3 extends over 13 amino acids. CDR1 is LGHNA and CDR2 is YNFKEQ in the germline V gene. In DNA form, the CDR3 reads TGTGCCACCGGGACAGGCGGGAGCGACGAGCAGTACTTC. This sequence encodes CATGTGGSDEQYF.

The genes are TRBV25-1 and TRBJ1-5; 9 bases map to TRBD1. Germline values: CDR1 MGHDK, CDR2 SYGVNS. Trimming cost V 4 bases and J 5 bases; bases outside gene matches: 6. The length of the CDR3 is 15 residues. The CDR3 protein is CASSGQTGGHQPQHF. The CDR3 bases are TGTGCCAGCAGTGGACAAACAGGGGGCCATCAGCCCCAGCATTTT.

The V call is TRBV2, the J call TRBJ2-2, with 12 bases that match TRBD1. Germline values: CDR1 SNHLY, CDR2 FYNNEI. The CDR3 runs to 14 residues. Germline trimming cut 6 bases from V and 10 bases from J; bases unmatched to any gene: 6. CDR3 sequence: CASRPGQGAVELFF. Written as DNA, the CDR3 is TGTGCCAGCAGACCGGGACAGGGGGCTGTGGAGCTGTTTTTT.

The CDR3 DNA reads as TGTGCCAGCAGCTTGTCAGGGTGGCAGGGAATGTTGGGATATCAGCCCCAGCATTTT. This sequence encodes CASSLSGWQGMLGYQPQHF. The J gene is TRBJ1-5, the V gene TRBV5-6, with D possibly being TRBD1 (5 bases). Germline V gene sequence: CDR1 SGHDT, CDR2 YYEEEE. Trimming took 1 base from V and 5 from J, leaving 25 bases between them. The length of the CDR3 is 19 residues.